The rows below give T cell receptor beta chains drawn from one sample of a study of Graves' ophthalmopathy and Graves' hyperthyroidism. TCRdb passed the multiplex PCR reads through MiXCR, listing each CDR3 protein once. Among around 50,000 distinct CDR3 sequences listed, 50% were seen once. The sample consisted of peripheral blood. The receptor set was obtained from an adult man with Graves' ophthalmopathy. The CDR3 runs from the conserved cysteine through the conserved F or W. The order of the fields is J gene, D gene, clone size, V gene, CDR3 length, CDR3 protein, CDR3 DNA. D genes are given only for firm matches. Rows give clone size only sometimes, using once, few, many, or a class for an expanded clone.

TRBJ1-1 | NA | NA | TRBV28 | 14 | CASTVGSGNTEASF | NA
TRBJ2-5 | TRBD2 | NA | TRBV7-7 | 15 | CASSLGGSIGETQYF | TGTGCTAGCAGCTTGGGGGGGAGCATCGGGGAGACCCAGTACTTC
TRBJ2-7 | NA | NA | TRBV7-9 | 14 | CASSLAPASYEQYF | TGTGCCAGCAGCTTAGCGCCAGCTTCCTACGAGCAGTACTTC
TRBJ2-7 | TRBD2 | NA | TRBV20-1 | 13 | CSAPPGTSGEQYF | TGCAGTGCCCCACCCGGGACTAGCGGCGAGCAGTACTTC
TRBJ1-2 | TRBD1 | few | TRBV28 | 16 | CASSFPWDRVNYGYTF | TGTGCCAGCAGTTTTCCTTGGGACAGGGTGAACTATGGCTACACCTTC
TRBJ1-1 | TRBD1 | many | TRBV24-1 | 13 | CATRSGGRPEAFF | TGTGCCACCAGATCAGGGGGCCGGCCTGAAGCTTTCTTT
TRBJ2-3 | NA | NA | TRBV5-1 | 14 | CASRVAGYTDTQYF | TGCGCCAGCAGGGTGGCAGGTTACACAGATACGCAGTATTTT
TRBJ2-1 | TRBD2 | many | TRBV2 | 17 | CASSERLAKSSYNEQFF | TGTGCCAGCAGTGAGAGACTAGCGAAAAGCTCCTACAATGAGCAGTTCTTC
TRBJ2-7 | TRBD2 | NA | TRBV11-2 | 15 | CASSAQHQAGDEQYF | TGTGCCAGCAGCGCACAACATCAGGCGGGAGACGAGCAGTACTTC
TRBJ2-1 | TRBD1 | many | TRBV7-6 | 16 | CASSATPGQGALEQFF | TGTGCCAGCAGCGCTACCCCGGGACAGGGGGCCCTTGAGCAGTTCTTC
TRBJ1-3 | NA | NA | TRBV9 | 15 | CASSRTTSSGNAIYF | TGTGCCAGCAGTCGCACAACCAGCTCTGGAAACGCCATATATTTT
TRBJ2-5 | NA | many | TRBV7-3 | 16 | CASSLRGWGIQETQYF | TGTGCCAGCAGCTTAAGGGGTTGGGGGATCCAAGAGACCCAGTACTTC
TRBJ2-6 | NA | few | TRBV10-3 | 17 | CAISSTPISSGANVLTF | TGTGCCATCAGTTCGACCCCGATTAGCTCTGGGGCCAACGTCCTGACTTTC
TRBJ2-5 | TRBD2 | NA | TRBV5-1 | 16 | CASSLALTSGKETQYF | TGCGCCAGCAGCTTGGCCCTCACTAGCGGGAAAGAGACCCAGTACTTC
TRBJ1-2 | TRBD1 | NA | TRBV12-3/TRBV12-4 | 13 | CASSLGQQYGYTF | TGTGCCAGCAGTTTGGGACAGCAGTATGGCTACACCTTC
TRBJ1-2 | NA | many | TRBV6-1 | 13 | CASSEVVYYGYTF | TGTGCCAGCAGTGAAGTCGTATACTATGGCTACACCTTC
TRBJ1-2 | TRBD1 | NA | TRBV6-6 | 13 | CASRARTGGGYTF | TGTGCCAGCAGGGCCCGGACAGGGGGCGGCTACACCTTC
TRBJ2-7 | TRBD2 | NA | TRBV9 | 15 | CASSVGAGGSCEQYF | TGTGCCAGCAGCGTCGGGGCGGGAGGAAGCTGCGAGCAGTACTTC
TRBJ2-5 | NA | few | TRBV10-3 | 13 | CAISASGQETQYF | TGTGCCATCAGTGCGAGCGGCCAAGAGACCCAGTACTTC
TRBJ1-4 | TRBD1 | NA | TRBV19 | 14 | CASSPITGDEKLFF | TGTGCCAGTAGTCCCATTACAGGGGACGAAAAACTGTTTTTT
TRBJ1-2 | NA | NA | TRBV7-9 | 17 | CASSFGLEWQASYGYTF | TGTGCCAGCAGCTTCGGACTAGAGTGGCAGGCGAGCTATGGCTACACCTTC
TRBJ1-3 | NA | many | TRBV4-1 | 17 | CASSQGRGAGAGNTIYF | TGCGCCAGCAGCCAAGGGCGGGGGGCTGGGGCTGGAAACACCATATATTTT
TRBJ2-1 | NA | NA | TRBV13 | 14 | CASSLGLASDGQFF | TGTGCCAGCAGCTTAGGCCTAGCTAGCGATGGGCAGTTCTTC
TRBJ2-1 | TRBD2 | few | TRBV20-1 | 16 | CSARDRLAGDVNEQFF | TGCAGTGCTAGAGATCGACTAGCGGGAGACGTGAATGAGCAGTTCTTC
TRBJ2-2 | NA | NA | TRBV7-3 | 17 | CASSLTRTSLRPGELFF | TGTGCCAGCAGCTTAACCCGGACGTCTTTACGTCCCGGGGAGCTGTTTTTT
TRBJ2-6 | NA | many | TRBV7-3 | 16 | CASSPYTGAGANVLTF | TGTGCCAGCAGCCCCTATACCGGGGCTGGGGCCAACGTCCTGACTTTC
TRBJ2-6 | NA | many | TRBV28 | 16 | CASSLPGVTGANVLTF | TGTGCCAGCAGTTTACCAGGGGTCACTGGGGCCAACGTCCTGACTTTC
TRBJ2-3 | TRBD2 | NA | TRBV5-6 | 14 | CASSLESRGVAQYF | TGTGCCAGCAGCTTGGAGTCGCGGGGGGTAGCGCAGTATTTT
TRBJ1-5 | TRBD1 | NA | TRBV19 | 15 | CAGSPTGRWHRPQHF | TGTGCCGGTAGTCCGACAGGGCGGTGGCATCGGCCCCAGCATTTT
TRBJ2-2 | NA | many | TRBV5-1 | 15 | CASSFRGPNDGELFF | TGCGCCAGCAGCTTCCGGGGGCCCAATGACGGGGAGCTGTTTTTT
TRBJ2-1 | TRBD2 | NA | TRBV19 | 15 | CASSKEREGYNEQFF | TGTGCCAGTAGTAAGGAGCGGGAGGGGTACAATGAGCAGTTCTTC
TRBJ2-3 | TRBD2 | few | TRBV5-5 | 16 | CASSLLLAGASDTQYF | TGTGCCAGCAGCTTGTTACTAGCGGGAGCATCAGATACGCAGTATTTT
TRBJ1-2 | NA | NA | TRBV14 | 12 | CASSQRTYGYTF | TGTGCCAGCAGTCAAAGGACCTATGGCTACACCTTC
TRBJ2-3 | TRBD1 | NA | TRBV7-9 | 15 | CASSQRQGSYNEQYF | TGTGCCAGCAGCCAGCGACAGGGGTCGTACAATGAGCAGTATTTT
TRBJ2-7 | TRBD2 | many | TRBV28 | 15 | CASRDQRGSSYEQYF | TGTGCCAGCAGGGATCAGCGGGGGAGCTCCTACGAGCAGTACTTC
TRBJ2-1 | NA | many | TRBV7-3 | 15 | CASSFEVSSYNEQFF | TGTGCCAGCAGCTTCGAGGTCAGCTCCTACAATGAGCAGTTCTTC
TRBJ2-2 | NA | many | TRBV7-8 | 15 | CASSGEEGSTGELFF | TGTGCCAGCAGCGGGGAAGAGGGTAGCACCGGGGAGCTGTTTTTT
TRBJ2-7 | NA | NA | TRBV2 | 15 | CASIKTGLIIYEQYF | TGTGCCAGCATAAAGACCGGGCTTATCATCTACGAGCAGTACTTC
TRBJ2-7 | NA | NA | TRBV20-1 | 13 | CSAGGLQPYEQYF | TGCAGTGCTGGCGGGCTACAGCCCTACGAGCAGTACTTC
TRBJ1-2 | NA | few | TRBV18 | 13 | CASSPRGGYGYTF | TGTGCCAGCTCACCACGGGGAGGATATGGCTACACCTTC
TRBJ1-6 | NA | NA | TRBV9 | 15 | CASSFEQGTRSPLHF | TGTGCCAGCAGCTTCGAGCAGGGGACGCGTTCACCCCTCCACTTT
TRBJ2-5 | NA | few | TRBV19 | 14 | CASSIGLTQETQYF | TGTGCCAGTAGTATAGGACTCACCCAAGAGACCCAGTACTTC